This is a list of T cell receptor beta chains from one sample in a study of blood T cells in healthy people across ages. TCRdb reanalysed the 5' RACE reads using MiXCR and keeps one entry per CDR3 protein. Among about 1.4 million distinct CDR3 sequences listed, approximately 63% were seen once. The sequencing input was blood. The origin of the receptors is a man between 18 and 29 years old in good health. Both conserved end residues are part of each CDR3. Each record gives: clone size, V gene, J gene, D gene, CDR3 DNA, CDR3 protein. A D gene is named only where the DNA matches it firmly. Size is stated for part of the rows, as once, few or many counts, or as a class when the clone is expanded.

few	TRBV6-5	TRBJ2-1	NA	TGTGCCAGCAGTTACTCGTTATTCAGCTACAATGAGCAGTTCTTC	CASSYSLFSYNEQFF
NA	TRBV9	TRBJ2-7	TRBD2	TGTGCCAGCAGCGGTAGCGGGATAGGGAACGAGCAGTACTTC	CASSGSGIGNEQYF
few	TRBV4-1	TRBJ2-1	NA	TGCGCCAGCAGCCAAACTCTTCGACAGATCGCACCCTACGAGCAGTTCTTC	CASSQTLRQIAPYEQFF
NA	TRBV15	TRBJ2-4	NA	TGTGCCACCAGCTTAACGAAGGGTGTACGAGAGCAGTACTTC	CATSLTKGVREQYF
NA	TRBV7-2	TRBJ2-7	TRBD1	TGTGCCAGCAGCTCCCGGACAGGAAGTCGCTACGAGCAGTACTTC	CASSSRTGSRYEQYF
NA	TRBV7-8	TRBJ2-4	TRBD2	TGTGCCAGCAGCCCGACTAGCGGGAGGAGGGAGCAGTACTTC	CASSPTSGRREQYF
NA	TRBV19	TRBJ1-2	TRBD1	TGTGCCAGTAGTATAAGGACAGGGTATGGCTACACCTTC	CASSIRTGYGYTF
NA	TRBV2	TRBJ2-7	NA	TGTGCCAGCAGTCTCTATCCTAGCTCCTACGAGCAGTACTTC	CASSLYPSSYEQYF
NA	TRBV19	TRBJ2-5	NA	TGTGCCAGTAGTATGAGAACTATAGGAGAGACCCAGTACTTC	CASSMRTIGETQYF
few	TRBV13	TRBJ2-5	NA	TGTGCCAGCAGCCGACTAGGAGGGGGAGAGACCCAGTACTTC	CASSRLGGGETQYF
NA	TRBV7-2	TRBJ2-2	NA	TGTGCCAGCAGCTTAGCTTATGCAGGGCGCACCGGGGAGCTGTTTTTT	CASSLAYAGRTGELFF
NA	TRBV5-1	TRBJ2-2	TRBD2	TGCGCCAGCAGCCCCCCGACTAGCGGGGTTACCGGGGAGCTGTTTTTT	CASSPPTSGVTGELFF
NA	TRBV11-2	TRBJ2-4	NA	TGTGCCAGCAGCGCAACCAGACAGTATCCCAAAAACATTCAGTACTTC	CASSATRQYPKNIQYF
NA	TRBV4-3	TRBJ1-5	NA	TGCGCCAGCAGCCGCCTCTTCGGGGGAGGAGGGCAGCCCCAGCATTTT	CASSRLFGGGGQPQHF
NA	TRBV29-1	TRBJ1-2	NA	TGCAGCGGCCGACAGGACGACTATGGCTACACCTTC	CSGRQDDYGYTF
once	TRBV27	TRBJ1-2	NA	TGTGCCAGCAGTTCCAAGGCGCGCTATGGCTACACCTTC	CASSSKARYGYTF
few	TRBV7-2	TRBJ2-2	TRBD2	TGTGCCAGCAGTCCCGGACTAGCCACCGGGGAGCTGTTTTTT	CASSPGLATGELFF
NA	TRBV28	TRBJ2-7	NA	TGTGCCAGCAGTCCAATCGTAGAGGCTACCTACGAGCAGTACTTC	CASSPIVEATYEQYF
NA	TRBV2	TRBJ1-4	NA	TGTGCCAGCAGTCCCCGGGCCGGAGGGGAACTGTTTTTT	CASSPRAGGELFF
once	TRBV7-9	TRBJ2-7	NA	TGTGCCAGCAGCTTAGTGTTGTCGGGGAGTTTCTACGAGCAGTACTTC	CASSLVLSGSFYEQYF
NA	TRBV6-1	TRBJ2-7	TRBD1	TGTGCCAGCCTCGGACAGGGGCGCACCTACGAGCAGTACTTC	CASLGQGRTYEQYF
NA	TRBV7-9	TRBJ2-7	TRBD1	TGTGCCAGCAGCCGCTGGGACAGGGAGGGCGACGAGCAGTACTTC	CASSRWDREGDEQYF
NA	TRBV6-5	TRBJ1-1	NA	TGTGCCAGCAGTTACCACCCTTTGAACACTGAAGCTTTCTTT	CASSYHPLNTEAFF